These 20 T cell receptor beta chains were sequenced from one sample in a study of blood T cell repertoires in COVID-19. Clones were read by immunoSEQ multiplex PCR, and TCRdb kept only the in-frame ones, dropping some. Counted here are over 100,000 clones, 75% to 95% occurring once; the ten biggest clones make up approximately 6%. Input material: peripheral blood. These receptors were collected from a human donor in a cohort sampled during active COVID-19.

The chain joins TRBV14 to TRBJ2-2; perhaps TRBD2 as D (6 bases). CDR1 is SGHDN and CDR2 is FVKESK in the germline V gene. Trimming left V 9 bases short and J 4 bases short, with 15 bases between. CDR3 length equals 14 residues. The CDR3 protein is CASYPTSSTGELFF. The CDR3 DNA follows: TGTGCCAGTTACCCGACTAGTAGCACCGGGGAGCTGTTTTTT.

This rearrangement joins TRBV27 to TRBJ2-7; D is unresolved. Looked up from germline, CDR1 is MNHEY and CDR2 is SMNVEV (reference sequence). The V end lost 1 base, the J end lost 0 bases, and 7 bases lay between the germline ends. This CDR3 spans 14 amino acids. CDR3 bases: TGTGCCAGCAGTTTATACCGGAGCTCCTACGAGCAGTACTTC. Residues: CASSLYRSSYEQYF.

The chain joins TRBV7-8 to TRBJ1-6; TRBD1 matches 9 bases. Germline loops: CDR1 SGHVS, CDR2 FQNEAQ. This CDR3 is built from 15 residues. V shed 3 bases and J 4 bases; nucleotides not matched to a gene: 1. CDR3 DNA: TGTGCCAGCAGCTTGGGGACAGGGTATAATTCACCCCTCCACTTT. Translated: CASSLGTGYNSPLHF.

This chain links TRBV29-1 with TRBJ2-7; 9 nucleotides agree with TRBD1. Germline lookup yields CDR1 SQVTM and CDR2 ANQGSEA. V dropped 5 bases and J dropped 3; count of bases not matched to a gene: 5. CDR3 size: 13 residues. This chain's CDR3 is CSVRTGDNYEQYF. The DNA for the CDR3 is TGCAGCGTTCGGACAGGGGACAACTACGAGCAGTACTTC.

This chain uses TRBV6-5 with TRBJ2-5; D unresolved. Between the trimmed V and J ends, which lost 1 base and 5 bases, there was a span of 11 bases. CDR3 size: 14 residues. Per germline, CDR1 MNHEY and CDR2 SVGAGI. CDR3 in DNA: TGTGCCAGCAGTTACTTGCCACTACCGGAGACCCAGTACTTC. Translation gives CASSYLPLPETQYF.

The V and J genes are TRBV6-2 or TRBV6-3 and TRBJ2-7; 7 bases fit TRBD1. V shed 0 bases, J shed 7 bases, and the junction held 6 bases outside the gene matches. Per germline, CDR1 MNHEY and CDR2 SVGEGT. The CDR3 is 14 amino acids. This chain's CDR3 is CASSYSTGVREQYF. CDR3 nucleotide sequence: TGTGCCAGCAGTTACTCCACAGGGGTCAGAGAGCAGTACTTC.

CDR3 DNA sequence: TGCAGTGCCCCCGAGTACAATGAGCAGTTCTTC. Its protein is CSAPEYNEQFF. The chain recombines TRBV20-1 with TRBJ2-1; unclear D gene. Germline-derived CDR1 and CDR2 are DFQATT and SNEGSKA (reference sequence). The CDR3 consists of 11 residues. Trimming left V 6 bases short and J 4 bases short, with 7 bases between.

The chain links TRBV4-1 to TRBJ2-5, with D perhaps matching TRBD2 (6 bases). Trimming pared 2 bases from V and 2 bases from J, leaving 12 bases between. The CDR3 totals 15 residues. Germline CDR1 is MGHRA and CDR2 is YSYEKL. The CDR3, as DNA: TGCGCCAGCAGCCAAACCGTGGGGACTCAAGAGACCCAGTACTTC. As protein: CASSQTVGTQETQYF.

This chain connects TRBV24-1 to TRBJ1-2; D may be TRBD1 (5 bases). V was shortened by 4 bases and J by 7 bases, with 9 bases between the two germline ends. The germline V gene encodes CDR1 KGHDR and CDR2 SFDVKD. The CDR3 is 12 residues long. The CDR3 here is CATSDPGFGYTF. As DNA, the CDR3 is TGTGCCACCAGTGACCCAGGGTTTGGCTACACCTTC.

The chain employs TRBV5-6 and TRBJ2-1; 10 bases match TRBD2. The V and J ends lost 6 bases and 4 bases, in that order; junction bases with no gene match: 10. Germline CDR1 SGHDT, CDR2 YYEEEE. The CDR3 contains 16 residues. This chain's CDR3 is CASIDISGGAYNEQFF. For the CDR3, the DNA is TGTGCCAGCATCGATATAAGCGGGGGGGCTTACAATGAGCAGTTCTTC.

The chain uses TRBV7-9 and TRBJ1-2; D is possibly TRBD1 (6 bases). Trimming shortened V by 5 bases and J by 1 base, and 20 bases separated the two germline ends. The CDR3 contains 17 residues. Germline CDR1 SEHNR, CDR2 FQNEAQ (reference sequence). The CDR3 is CASSQTWDTKRNYGYTF. The DNA for the CDR3 is TGTGCCAGCAGCCAAACTTGGGACACAAAGCGTAACTATGGCTACACCTTC.

The chain employs TRBV4-2 and TRBJ2-3; TRBD2 agrees at 8 bases. In germline, CDR1 is LGHNA, CDR2 YNFKEQ. This CDR3 comprises 15 residues. J lost 2 bases, V lost 8 bases, and 9 bases had no gene match. CDR3 nucleotides: TGTGCCAGCCGCGAGTACGGGGGGGACACAGATACGCAGTATTTT. Translated: CASREYGGDTDTQYF.

This rearrangement joins TRBV2 to TRBJ2-3, with 8 bases fitting TRBD2. CDR1 and CDR2 from the germline V gene are SNHLY and FYNNEI. This CDR3 contains 18 residues. V lost 7 bases to trimming and J lost 4 bases; unmatched junction nucleotides: 19. The CDR3 here is CASMGHHWREVSSDTQYF. The CDR3 DNA sequence: TGTGCCAGCATGGGGCACCACTGGCGGGAGGTGAGCTCAGATACGCAGTATTTT.

This rearrangement joins TRBV19 to TRBJ2-7; 7 bases are a match to TRBD2. CDR1 LNHDA and CDR2 SQIVND come from the germline V gene (reference sequence). This CDR3 region has 15 residues. V shed 3 bases and J 0 bases; nucleotides not matched to a gene: 5. The CDR3 loop is CASSIGGGSSYEQYF. The CDR3 DNA follows: TGTGCCAGTAGTATCGGTGGCGGGAGCTCCTACGAGCAGTACTTC.

This clone has just one count. This chain joins TRBV28 and TRBJ1-5; no clear D. Germline V gene lookup returns CDR1 MDHEN and CDR2 SYDVKM. The CDR3 is made up of 15 amino acids. The V gene lost 6 bases and the J gene lost 1 base, with 13 bases spanning the gap. The CDR3 nucleotides are TGTGCCAGCAGATTCATAGCAATGAGCAATCAGCCCCAGCATTTT. Translated, it gives CASRFIAMSNQPQHF.

The chain combines TRBV7-9 with TRBJ1-2; D is perhaps TRBD1 (6 bases). This CDR3 comprises 13 residues. Trimming removed 1 base from V and 12 bases from J, with 15 bases in between. CDR1 and CDR2 from the germline V gene are SEHNR and FQNEAQ (reference sequence). For the CDR3, the DNA is TGTGCCAGCAGCTTAGGCACAGGGCGCAGGGACACCTTC. As protein: CASSLGTGRRDTF.

V is TRBV7-9 and J is TRBJ2-1; D remains unclear. The CDR3 is 14 amino acids. Germline V gene sequence: CDR1 SEHNR, CDR2 FQNEAQ (reference sequence). V was cut by 6 bases and J by 3 bases, with 12 bases left in between. CDR3 residues: CASSSGSNYNEQFF. For the CDR3, the DNA is TGTGCCAGCAGTTCCGGTTCTAACTACAATGAGCAGTTCTTC.

This clone appeared a single time. This chain links TRBV29-1 with TRBJ2-7; 9 nucleotides align to TRBD2. Trimming cost V 4 bases and J 7 bases; bases outside gene matches: 11. The CDR3 is 14 amino acids. Germline CDR1 is SQVTM and CDR2 is ANQGSEA. CDR3 in DNA: TGCAGCGTTGTCCTGCTAGCGGGGACCGGAGAGCAGTACTTC. Translation: CSVVLLAGTGEQYF.

This chain joins TRBV6-2 or TRBV6-3 and TRBJ1-2, with D possibly matching TRBD1 (6 bases). There are 16 residues in the CDR3. Germline V CDR1 and CDR2: MNHEY, SVGEGT. V lost 0 bases and J 7 bases, leaving 18 bases between the germline ends. CDR3 sequence reads: CASSYSRPQGSGGYTF. In nucleotides, the CDR3 is TGTGCCAGCAGTTACTCGCGGCCACAGGGATCGGGTGGCTACACCTTC.

A single count supports this clone. This chain uses TRBV24-1 with TRBJ2-3; 10 positions agree with TRBD2. The trim removed 5 bases at V and 4 bases at J, leaving 11 bases unmatched. CDR3 length equals 17 residues. Germline loops: CDR1 KGHDR, CDR2 SFDVKD. The CDR3 sequence is CATSGSGGASSPDTQYF. As DNA, the CDR3 is TGTGCCACCAGTGGCAGCGGGGGGGCCTCGAGCCCAGATACGCAGTATTTT.